This T cell receptor (beta chain) originates from a study of STAT3 mutations in large granular lymphocyte leukemia. Across the whole study: Immunosuppressive therapy was given to more than half of T-LGLL patients. Study observations and caveats: Suggested: STAT3 mutation was not the ancestral event for these clonal expansions. No sample exists from the first appearance of each clone. All newly emerging clones after therapy were STAT3 wild type. Every T-cell large granular lymphocyte leukemia patient had at least one immunodominant TCR beta clonotype.

As concerns this clone: Its matching antigen is unknown.

With 8 bases removed from V and 2 bases from J, the gap between germline ends came to 12 bases. Germline CDR1 is SNHLY and CDR2 is FYNNEI. The CDR3 runs to 13 residues. Assay used: immunoSEQ multiplex PCR; TCRdb lists only in-frame clones, some missing. The sample consists of about 39,000 clones, roughly 81% of them appearing once. The source of this sequence is a human donor with T large granular lymphocyte leukemia. Some clones in this sample may be carry-over from other donors' samples. The gene calls are TRBV2 and TRBJ2-5; tentative D call: TRBD2 (5 bases). The material sequenced was PBMCs. The CDR3 bases are TGTGCCAGCTCCCCACTAGTGCAAGAGACCCAGTACTTC. This translates into CASSPLVQETQYF.